This T cell receptor beta chain was sequenced for a study of T cell responses to AZD1222 COVID-19 vaccine. The overall study: Combined were second doses at about 4 or about 12 weeks. Study conclusions and caveats: White British people made up most donors, females outnumbered males, and clonal diversity was possibly underestimated. Dominant at 160-218 and 743-854, vaccine-associated CD4 TCRs also spanned spike.

CDR1 and CDR2 from the germline V gene are LNHNV and YYDKDF (reference sequence). CDR3 length equals 17 residues. The germline V and J ends were trimmed by 0 bases and 7 bases, with 19 bases remaining between them. On this clone: The antigen is undetermined.

Sequencing used immunoSEQ multiplex PCR; TCRdb keeps in-frame clones, though not all of them. The table lists around 110,000 clones, 85% to 95% of them singletons. This receptor was taken from an adult in good health. Here the sequenced sample was peripheral blood, taken on day 0 of AZD1222 vaccination. The chain employs TRBV15 and TRBJ2-1; TRBD2 is a possible D gene (6 bases). This CDR3 reads CATSRDQKRTIWNEQFF. The CDR3 DNA is TGTGCCACCAGCAGAGATCAAAAAAGGACTATCTGGAATGAGCAGTTCTTC.